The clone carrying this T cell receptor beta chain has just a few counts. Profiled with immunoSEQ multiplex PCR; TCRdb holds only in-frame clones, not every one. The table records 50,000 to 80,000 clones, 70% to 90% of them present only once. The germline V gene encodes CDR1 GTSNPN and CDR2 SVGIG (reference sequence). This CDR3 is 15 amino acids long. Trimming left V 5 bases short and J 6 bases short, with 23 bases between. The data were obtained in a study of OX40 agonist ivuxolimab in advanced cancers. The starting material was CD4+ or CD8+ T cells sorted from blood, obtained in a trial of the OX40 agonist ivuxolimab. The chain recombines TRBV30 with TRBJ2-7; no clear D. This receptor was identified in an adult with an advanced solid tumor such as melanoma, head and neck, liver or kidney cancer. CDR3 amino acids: CAWFPSSRRTSEQYF. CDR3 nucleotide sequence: TGTGCCTGGTTCCCATCCTCGAGAAGAACATCCGAGCAGTACTTC.